This TCR beta chain was retrieved from a study of blood T cell repertoires in COVID-19. Assay: immunoSEQ multiplex PCR; the TCRdb copy retains only in-frame clones and omits some. The profile covers under 450,000 clones, with 80% to 95% appearing a single time and roughly 0.86% taken by the ten largest. The study drew participants aged about 18 to 89 years from 20 to 30 US areas. People in the exposed group encountered a COVID-19 case within 2 weeks before entering the study. The CDR3 extends over 12 amino acids. V lost 6 bases and J lost 9; bases outside the gene matches: 6. CDR1 LNHDA and CDR2 SQIVND come from the germline V gene (reference sequence).

This chain uses TRBV19 with TRBJ2-7, with 9 nucleotides matching TRBD1. The receptor was derived from a woman aged 35 to 49 who had been exposed to COVID-19. The material sequenced was PBMCs or T cells enriched from blood (not recorded which). The CDR3 spells CASRRQGERQYF. In DNA, the CDR3 is TGTGCCAGTAGGAGACAGGGGGAGCGGCAGTACTTC.